This T cell receptor beta chain was sequenced for a study of blood T cell repertoires in COVID-19. Sequencing used immunoSEQ multiplex PCR; TCRdb keeps in-frame clones, though not all of them. The table lists about 140,000 clones, 79% of them singletons. CDR1 is SEHNR, CDR2 FQNEAQ, per germline (reference sequence). CDR3 size: 15 residues. The V end lost 3 bases, the J end lost 5 bases, and 14 bases lay between the germline ends. Sequencing was carried out using peripheral blood. The V call is TRBV7-9, the J call TRBJ2-1; a weak D match, TRBD2 (7 bases). This TCR was recovered from a man aged 60 to 69 with acute or convalescent COVID-19. The CDR3 DNA follows: TGTGCCAGCAGCTTGGGGGGAGGGGACAACAATGAGCAGTTCTTC. It encodes CASSLGGGDNNEQFF.